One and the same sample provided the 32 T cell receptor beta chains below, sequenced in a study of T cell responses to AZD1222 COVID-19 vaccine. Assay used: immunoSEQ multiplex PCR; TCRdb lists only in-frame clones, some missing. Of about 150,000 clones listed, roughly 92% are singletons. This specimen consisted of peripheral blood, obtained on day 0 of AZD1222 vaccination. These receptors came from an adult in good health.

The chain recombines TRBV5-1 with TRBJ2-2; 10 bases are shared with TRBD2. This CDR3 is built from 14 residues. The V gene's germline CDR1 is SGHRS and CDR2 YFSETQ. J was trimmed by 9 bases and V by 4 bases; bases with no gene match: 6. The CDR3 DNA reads TGCGCCAGCAGCACGGGACTAGCGCCGCGGGAGCTGTTTTTT. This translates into CASSTGLAPRELFF.

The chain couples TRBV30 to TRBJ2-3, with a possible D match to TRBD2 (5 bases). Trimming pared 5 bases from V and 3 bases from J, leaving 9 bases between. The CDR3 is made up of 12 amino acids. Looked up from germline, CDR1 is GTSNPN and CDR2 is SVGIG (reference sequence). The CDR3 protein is CAWGPGTDTQYF. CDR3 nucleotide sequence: TGTGCCTGGGGTCCGGGAACAGATACGCAGTATTTT. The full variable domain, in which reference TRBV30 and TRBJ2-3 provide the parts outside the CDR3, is SQTIHQWPATLVQPVGSPLSLECTVEGTSNPNLYWYRQAAGRGLQLLFYSVGIGQISSEVPQNLSASRPQDRQFILSSKKLLLSDSGFYLCAWGPGTDTQYFGPGTRLTVL.

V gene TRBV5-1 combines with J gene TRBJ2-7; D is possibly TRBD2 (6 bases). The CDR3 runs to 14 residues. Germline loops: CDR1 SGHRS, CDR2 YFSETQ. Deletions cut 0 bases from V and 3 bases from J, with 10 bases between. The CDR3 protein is CASSLAGRGYEQYF. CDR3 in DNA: TGCGCCAGCAGCTTGGCCGGGCGGGGCTACGAGCAGTACTTC. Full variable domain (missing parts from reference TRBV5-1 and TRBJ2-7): KAGVTQTPRYLIKTRGQQVTLSCSPISGHRSVSWYQQTPGQGLQFLFEYFSETQRNKGNFPGRFSGRQFSNSRSEMNVSTLELGDSALYLCASSLAGRGYEQYFGPGTRLTVT.

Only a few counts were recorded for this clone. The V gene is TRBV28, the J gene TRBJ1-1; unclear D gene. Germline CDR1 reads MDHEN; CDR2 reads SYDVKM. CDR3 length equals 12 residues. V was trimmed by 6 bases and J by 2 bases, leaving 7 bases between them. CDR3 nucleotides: TGTGCCAGCAGCCTATATAACACTGAAGCTTTCTTT. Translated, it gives CASSLYNTEAFF.

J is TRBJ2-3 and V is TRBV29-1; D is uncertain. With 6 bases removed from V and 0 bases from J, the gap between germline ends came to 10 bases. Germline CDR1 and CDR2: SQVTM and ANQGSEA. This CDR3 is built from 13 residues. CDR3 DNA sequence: TGCAGCGTCTCCTCCCCTAGCACAGATACGCAGTATTTT. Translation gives CSVSSPSTDTQYF.

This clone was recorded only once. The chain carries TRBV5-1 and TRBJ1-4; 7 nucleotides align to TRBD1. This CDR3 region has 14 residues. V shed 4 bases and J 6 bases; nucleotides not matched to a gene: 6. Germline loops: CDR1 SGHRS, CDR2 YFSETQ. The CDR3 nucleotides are TGCGCCAGCAGCCTCACCGGGACAGATGAAAAACTGTTTTTT. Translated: CASSLTGTDEKLFF.

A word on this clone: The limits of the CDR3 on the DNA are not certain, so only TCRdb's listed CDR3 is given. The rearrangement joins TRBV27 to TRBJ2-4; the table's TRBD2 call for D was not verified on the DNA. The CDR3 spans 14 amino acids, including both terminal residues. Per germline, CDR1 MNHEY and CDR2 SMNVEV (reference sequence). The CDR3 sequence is CASSSSLAKNIQYF.

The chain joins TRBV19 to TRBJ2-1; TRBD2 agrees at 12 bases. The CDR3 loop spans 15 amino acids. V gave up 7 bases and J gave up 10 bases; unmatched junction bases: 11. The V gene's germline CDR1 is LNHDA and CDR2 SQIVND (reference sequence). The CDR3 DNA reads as TGTGCCAGTACCAACCTAGCGGGAGGGCCTCAAGAGCAGTTCTTC. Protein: CASTNLAGGPQEQFF.

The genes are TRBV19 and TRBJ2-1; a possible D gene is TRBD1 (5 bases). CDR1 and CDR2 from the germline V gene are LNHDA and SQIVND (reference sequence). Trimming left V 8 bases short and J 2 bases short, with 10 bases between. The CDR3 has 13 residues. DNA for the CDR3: TGTGCCAGTCAGGGCCCTACCTACAATGAGCAGTTCTTC. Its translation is CASQGPTYNEQFF.

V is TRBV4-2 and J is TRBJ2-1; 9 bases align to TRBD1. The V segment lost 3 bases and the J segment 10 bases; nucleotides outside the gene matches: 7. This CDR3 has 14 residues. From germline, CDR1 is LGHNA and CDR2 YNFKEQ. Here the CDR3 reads CASSQPRQGGEQFF. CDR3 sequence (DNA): TGTGCCAGCAGCCAGCCCAGACAGGGGGGAGAGCAGTTCTTC.

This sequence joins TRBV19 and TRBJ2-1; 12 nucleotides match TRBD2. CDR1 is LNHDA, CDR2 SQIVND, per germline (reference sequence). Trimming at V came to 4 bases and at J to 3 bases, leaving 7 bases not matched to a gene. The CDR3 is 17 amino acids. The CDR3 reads CASSTRVLAGGYNEQFF. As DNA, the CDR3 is TGTGCCAGTAGTACTCGAGTACTAGCGGGAGGCTACAATGAGCAGTTCTTC.

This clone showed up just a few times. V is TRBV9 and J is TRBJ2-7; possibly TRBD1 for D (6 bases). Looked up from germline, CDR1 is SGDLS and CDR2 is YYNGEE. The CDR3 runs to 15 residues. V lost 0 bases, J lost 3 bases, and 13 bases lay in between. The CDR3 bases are TGTGCCAGCAGCGTAGGGATGGACAGAAGCTACGAGCAGTACTTC. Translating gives CASSVGMDRSYEQYF.

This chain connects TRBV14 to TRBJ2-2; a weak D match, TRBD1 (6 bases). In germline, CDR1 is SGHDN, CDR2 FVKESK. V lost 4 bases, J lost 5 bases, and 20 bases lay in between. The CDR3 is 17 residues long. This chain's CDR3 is CASSLGDTRRGTGELFF. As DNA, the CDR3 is TGTGCCAGCAGCCTGGGGGACACCCGAAGGGGGACCGGGGAGCTGTTTTTT.

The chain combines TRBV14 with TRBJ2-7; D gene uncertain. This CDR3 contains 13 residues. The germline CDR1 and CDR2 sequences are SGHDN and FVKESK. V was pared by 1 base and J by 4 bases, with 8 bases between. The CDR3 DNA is TGTGCCAGCAGCCAAGTTTCTGGGTACGAGCAGTACTTC. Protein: CASSQVSGYEQYF.

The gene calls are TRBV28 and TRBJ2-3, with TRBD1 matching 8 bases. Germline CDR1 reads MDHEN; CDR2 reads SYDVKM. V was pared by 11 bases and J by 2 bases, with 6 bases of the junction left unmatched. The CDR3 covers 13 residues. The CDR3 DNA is TGTGCCGGGGGGACAGGCTTCACAGATACGCAGTATTTT. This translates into CAGGTGFTDTQYF.

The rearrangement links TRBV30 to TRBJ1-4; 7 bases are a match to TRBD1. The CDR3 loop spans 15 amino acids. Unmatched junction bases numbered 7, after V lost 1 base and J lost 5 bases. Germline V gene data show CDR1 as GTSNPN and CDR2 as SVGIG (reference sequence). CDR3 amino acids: CAWSDETGRNEKLFF. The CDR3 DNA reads TGTGCCTGGAGTGACGAGACAGGGAGGAATGAAAAACTGTTTTTT.

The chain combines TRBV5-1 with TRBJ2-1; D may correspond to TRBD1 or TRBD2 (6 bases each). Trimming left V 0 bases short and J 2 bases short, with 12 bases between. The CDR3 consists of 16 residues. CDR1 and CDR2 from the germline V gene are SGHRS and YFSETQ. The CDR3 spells CASSLDEGGTYNEQFF. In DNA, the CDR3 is TGCGCCAGCAGCTTGGACGAAGGGGGGACCTACAATGAGCAGTTCTTC.

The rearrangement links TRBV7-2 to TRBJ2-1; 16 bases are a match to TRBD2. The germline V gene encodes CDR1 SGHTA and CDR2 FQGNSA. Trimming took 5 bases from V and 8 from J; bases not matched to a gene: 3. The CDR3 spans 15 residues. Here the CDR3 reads CASSKGLAGGDEQFF. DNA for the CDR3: TGTGCCAGCAGCAAGGGACTAGCGGGAGGGGATGAGCAGTTCTTC.

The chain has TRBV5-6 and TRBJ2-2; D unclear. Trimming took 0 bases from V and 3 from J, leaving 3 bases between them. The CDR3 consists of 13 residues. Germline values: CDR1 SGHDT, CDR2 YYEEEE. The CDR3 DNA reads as TGTGCCAGCAGCTTGGCGTACACCGGGGAGCTGTTTTTT. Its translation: CASSLAYTGELFF. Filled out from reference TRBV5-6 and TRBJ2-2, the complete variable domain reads DAGVTQSPTHLIKTRGQQVTLRCSPKSGHDTVSWYQQALGQGPQFIFQYYEEEERQRGNFPDRFSGHQFPNYSSELNVNALLLGDSALYLCASSLAYTGELFFGEGSRLTVL.

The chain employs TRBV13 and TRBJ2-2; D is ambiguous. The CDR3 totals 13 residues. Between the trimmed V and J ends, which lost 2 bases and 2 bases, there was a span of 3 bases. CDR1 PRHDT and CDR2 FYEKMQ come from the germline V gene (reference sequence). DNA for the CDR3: TGTGCCAGCAGCTTACGAAACACCGGGGAGCTGTTTTTT. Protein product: CASSLRNTGELFF.

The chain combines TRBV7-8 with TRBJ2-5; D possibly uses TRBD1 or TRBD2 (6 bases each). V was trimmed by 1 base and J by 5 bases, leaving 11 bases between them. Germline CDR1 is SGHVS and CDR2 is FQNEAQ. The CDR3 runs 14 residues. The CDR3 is CASSLDTGRETQYF. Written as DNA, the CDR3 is TGTGCCAGCAGCTTAGATACAGGGAGGGAGACCCAGTACTTC. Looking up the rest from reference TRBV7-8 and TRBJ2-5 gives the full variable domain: GAGVSQSPRYKVAKRGQDVALRCDPISGHVSLFWYQQALGQGPEFLTYFQNEAQLDKSGLPSDRFFAERPEGSVSTLKIQRTQQEDSAVYLCASSLDTGRETQYFGPGTRLLVL.

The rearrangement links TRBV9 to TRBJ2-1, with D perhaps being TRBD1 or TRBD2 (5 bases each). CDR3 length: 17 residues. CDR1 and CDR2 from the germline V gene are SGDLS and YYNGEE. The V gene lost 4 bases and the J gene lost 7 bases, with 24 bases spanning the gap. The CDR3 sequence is CASSSRGLRPSGNEQFF. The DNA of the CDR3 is TGTGCCAGCAGCTCTAGAGGGTTGCGGCCATCAGGGAATGAGCAGTTCTTC.

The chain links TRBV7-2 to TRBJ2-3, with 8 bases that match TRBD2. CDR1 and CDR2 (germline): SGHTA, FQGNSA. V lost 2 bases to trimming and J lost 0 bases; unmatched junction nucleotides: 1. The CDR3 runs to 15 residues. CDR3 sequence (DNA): TGTGCCAGCAGCTTACTAGCGGGTAGCACAGATACGCAGTATTTT. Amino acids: CASSLLAGSTDTQYF.

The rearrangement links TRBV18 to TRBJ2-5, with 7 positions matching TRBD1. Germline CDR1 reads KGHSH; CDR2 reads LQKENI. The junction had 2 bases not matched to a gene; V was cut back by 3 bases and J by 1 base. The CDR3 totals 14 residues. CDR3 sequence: CASSPDRAQETQYF. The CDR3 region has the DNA TGTGCCAGCTCACCCGACAGGGCCCAAGAGACCCAGTACTTC.

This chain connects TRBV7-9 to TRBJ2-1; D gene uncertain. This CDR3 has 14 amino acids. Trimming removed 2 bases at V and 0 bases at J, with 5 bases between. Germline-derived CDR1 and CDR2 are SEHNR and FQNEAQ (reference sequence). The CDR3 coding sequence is TGTGCCAGCAGCTTAACGGGCTCCTACAATGAGCAGTTCTTC. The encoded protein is CASSLTGSYNEQFF.

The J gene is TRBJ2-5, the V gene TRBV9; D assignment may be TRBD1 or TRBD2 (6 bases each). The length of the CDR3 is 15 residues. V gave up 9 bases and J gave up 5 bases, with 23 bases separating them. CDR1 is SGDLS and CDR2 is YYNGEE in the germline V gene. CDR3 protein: CATSKRGADGETQYF. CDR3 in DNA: TGTGCCACATCTAAAAGGGGGGCCGATGGGGAGACCCAGTACTTC.

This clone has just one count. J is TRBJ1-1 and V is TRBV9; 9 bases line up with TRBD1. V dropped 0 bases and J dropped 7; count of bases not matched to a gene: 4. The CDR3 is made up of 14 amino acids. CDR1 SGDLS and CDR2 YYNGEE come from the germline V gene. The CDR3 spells CASSVGQGGLEAFF. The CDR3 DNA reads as TGTGCCAGCAGCGTAGGACAGGGGGGCCTTGAAGCTTTCTTT.

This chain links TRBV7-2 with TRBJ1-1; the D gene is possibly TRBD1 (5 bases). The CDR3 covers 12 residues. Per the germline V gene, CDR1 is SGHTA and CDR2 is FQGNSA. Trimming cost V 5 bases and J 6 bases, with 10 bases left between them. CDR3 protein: CASSLRVPEAFF. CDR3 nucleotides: TGTGCCAGCAGCCTCAGGGTTCCTGAAGCTTTCTTT.

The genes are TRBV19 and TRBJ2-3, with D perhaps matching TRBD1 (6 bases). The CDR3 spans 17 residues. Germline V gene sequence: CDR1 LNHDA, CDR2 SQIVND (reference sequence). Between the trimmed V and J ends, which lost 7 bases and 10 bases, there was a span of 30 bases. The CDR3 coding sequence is TGTGCCAGTATACGGGACAACAGGTTGATTGGGCGCGTGGCGCAGTATTTT. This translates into CASIRDNRLIGRVAQYF.

The CDR3 nucleotides read TGTGCCAGCAGCTTAGATAGGAAGGGATCGGGCTACACCTTC. Translating it yields CASSLDRKGSGYTF. The chain has TRBV7-9 and TRBJ1-2, with D uncertain. The CDR3 spans 14 residues. The germline V and J ends were trimmed by 1 base and 8 bases, with 14 bases remaining between them. Germline CDR1 SEHNR, CDR2 FQNEAQ (reference sequence). Full variable domain (remainder filled in from reference TRBV7-9 and TRBJ1-2): DTGVSQNPRHKITKRGQNVTFRCDPISEHNRLYWYRQTLGQGPEFLTYFQNEAQLEKSRLLSDRFSAERPKGSFSTLEIQRTEQGDSAMYLCASSLDRKGSGYTFGSGTRLTVV.

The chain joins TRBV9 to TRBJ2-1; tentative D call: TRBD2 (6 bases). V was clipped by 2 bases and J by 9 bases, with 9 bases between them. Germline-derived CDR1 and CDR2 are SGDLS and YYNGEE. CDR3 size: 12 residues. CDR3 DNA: TGTGCCAGCAGCGTCCAGGGACTTGAGCAGTTCTTC. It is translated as CASSVQGLEQFF.

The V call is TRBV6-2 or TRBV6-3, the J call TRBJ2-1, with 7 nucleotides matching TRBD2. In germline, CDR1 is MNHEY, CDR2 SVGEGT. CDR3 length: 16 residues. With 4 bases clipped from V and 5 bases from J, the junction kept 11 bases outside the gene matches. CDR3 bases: TGTGCCAGCAGTTCTCCTCTGGGGAGGGCGAACAATGAGCAGTTCTTC. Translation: CASSSPLGRANNEQFF.